What follows are 30 T cell receptor beta chains derived from one specimen sequenced in a study of OX40 agonist ivuxolimab in advanced cancers. Measured with immunoSEQ multiplex PCR; TCRdb has only the in-frame clones, and not every one. Of around 100,000 clones listed, around 95% were seen once; the top ten hold 2%. Sequencing was performed on CD4+ or CD8+ T cells sorted from blood, taken in a trial of the OX40 agonist ivuxolimab. All receptors derive from an adult with an advanced solid tumor such as melanoma, head and neck, liver or kidney cancer.

The rearrangement links TRBV19 to TRBJ2-2, with 8 bases aligning to TRBD1. CDR3 size: 13 residues. From germline, CDR1 is LNHDA and CDR2 SQIVND (reference sequence). Unmatched junction bases numbered 10, after V lost 11 bases and J lost 8 bases. CDR3 sequence: CASHAGGGGELFF. The CDR3 DNA reads as TGTGCCTCCCACGCAGGGGGCGGAGGGGAGCTGTTTTTT.

The V gene is TRBV7-8, the J gene TRBJ2-6; D remains ambiguous. The V end was cut by 7 bases, the J end by 6 bases, with 7 bases between. The CDR3 extends over 12 amino acids. Germline V gives CDR1 SGHVS, CDR2 FQNEAQ. The CDR3 DNA reads TGTGCCAGCACCTTTGTGGCCAACGTCCTGACTTTC. Translating gives CASTFVANVLTF. Full variable domain (rest looked up from reference TRBV7-8 and TRBJ2-6): GAGVSQSPRYKVAKRGQDVALRCDPISGHVSLFWYQQALGQGPEFLTYFQNEAQLDKSGLPSDRFFAERPEGSVSTLKIQRTQQEDSAVYLCASTFVANVLTFGAGSRLTVL.

The chain uses TRBV25-1 and TRBJ2-7, with a weak D call TRBD2 (5 bases). Trimming cost V 6 bases and J 1 base, with 19 bases left between them. The germline gives CDR1 MGHDK, CDR2 SYGVNS. CDR3 size: 16 residues. CDR3 region: CASSLLGSDLSYEQYF. The CDR3 coding sequence is TGTGCCAGCAGCCTCCTGGGTAGCGACCTTTCCTACGAGCAGTACTTC.

CDR3 coding DNA: TGTGCCATCAGGACAGGGCCACCTAACTATGGCTACACCTTC. Protein sequence: CAIRTGPPNYGYTF. The V gene is TRBV10-3, the J gene TRBJ1-2; 7 nucleotides line up with TRBD1. Trimming took 6 bases from V and 0 from J; bases not matched to a gene: 4. This CDR3 is built from 14 residues. CDR1 ENHRY and CDR2 SYGVKD come from the germline V gene.

The genes are TRBV25-1 and TRBJ1-5; a possible D gene is TRBD1 (6 bases). CDR3 length: 14 amino acids. V lost 3 bases, J lost 2 bases, and 8 bases lay in between. Per germline, CDR1 MGHDK and CDR2 SYGVNS. CDR3 sequence reads: CASSEGAGNQPQHF. The CDR3 DNA reads TGTGCCAGCAGTGAGGGGGCTGGCAATCAGCCCCAGCATTTT.

V gene TRBV9 combines with J gene TRBJ2-6; 7 nucleotides line up with TRBD1. Unmatched junction bases numbered 11, after V lost 1 base and J lost 1 base. CDR1 SGDLS and CDR2 YYNGEE come from the germline V gene. CDR3 length equals 19 residues. CDR3 amino acids: CASSVKGEGGESGANVLTF. CDR3 nucleotide sequence: TGTGCCAGCAGCGTAAAAGGGGAAGGGGGCGAGTCTGGGGCCAACGTCCTGACTTTC.

The chain couples TRBV7-6 to TRBJ1-4; D is possibly TRBD1 (5 bases). Trimming took 1 base from V and 7 from J, leaving 19 bases between them. CDR1 and CDR2 from the germline V gene are SGHVS and FNYEAQ. The CDR3 totals 17 residues. CDR3 coding DNA: TGTGCCAGCAGCTTAGGGGGTGAAGGGGCCGGGCTTGAAAAACTGTTTTTT. It is translated as CASSLGGEGAGLEKLFF. Supplemented by reference TRBV7-6 and TRBJ1-4, the full variable domain reads GAGVSQSPRYKVTKRGQDVALRCDPISGHVSLYWYRQALGQGPEFLTYFNYEAQQDKSGLPNDRFSAERPEGSISTLTIQRTEQRDSAMYRCASSLGGEGAGLEKLFFGSGTQLSVL.

This rearrangement joins TRBV6-4 to TRBJ1-2; perhaps TRBD1 as D (5 bases). Germline values: CDR1 MRHNA, CDR2 SNTAGT. The CDR3 has 13 amino acids. V shed 3 bases and J shed 3 bases, with 8 bases lying between them. For the CDR3, the DNA is TGTGCCAGCAGTGAGGGGCCCGACTATGGCTACACCTTC. It codes for CASSEGPDYGYTF.

This chain uses TRBV2 with TRBJ2-5; 9 bases map to TRBD1. The CDR3 is 16 residues long. V lost 3 bases to trimming and J lost 2 bases; unmatched junction nucleotides: 7. Germline CDR1 SNHLY, CDR2 FYNNEI. The CDR3: CASSEIRDRVQETQYF. CDR3 DNA: TGTGCCAGCAGTGAGATCCGGGACAGGGTTCAAGAGACCCAGTACTTC.

J is TRBJ2-2 and V is TRBV29-1, with D unresolved. Germline V gene data show CDR1 as SQVTM and CDR2 as ANQGSEA. Between the trimmed V and J ends, which lost 5 bases and 3 bases, there was a span of 10 bases. The CDR3 contains 13 residues. The CDR3 DNA is TGCAGCGTTTTCAGAGGACACACCGGGGAGCTGTTTTTT. It is translated as CSVFRGHTGELFF.

This clone was seen only once. The chain combines TRBV6-6 with TRBJ2-7; 7 bases fit TRBD1. Trimming at V came to 7 bases and at J to 7 bases, leaving 7 bases not matched to a gene. Germline V gene sequence: CDR1 MNHNY, CDR2 SVGAGI (reference sequence). The CDR3 runs 12 residues. In nucleotides, the CDR3 is TGTGCCAGCACCCCGGGACAGCCGGAGCAGTACTTC. Amino acids: CASTPGQPEQYF.

The chain combines TRBV6-5 with TRBJ2-1, with 12 bases that match TRBD2. The CDR3 extends over 15 amino acids. V shed 6 bases, J shed 8 bases, and the junction held 8 bases outside the gene matches. Germline V CDR1 and CDR2: MNHEY, SVGAGI. The CDR3: CASSTASGGGHEQFF. The CDR3 nucleotides read TGTGCCAGCAGCACAGCTAGCGGGGGGGGCCATGAGCAGTTCTTC.

V is TRBV5-8 and J is TRBJ2-7; D is unclear. The V end lost 0 bases, the J end lost 13 bases, and 17 bases lay between the germline ends. CDR3 size: 13 residues. CDR1 and CDR2 (germline): SGHTS, YDEGEE. The CDR3 region is CASSLEAVENRYF. Here the CDR3 DNA reads TGTGCCAGCAGCTTGGAGGCAGTGGAGAACCGTTACTTC.

J is TRBJ2-7 and V is TRBV28; D call uncertain. Germline CDR1 MDHEN, CDR2 SYDVKM. This CDR3 contains 13 residues. V lost 2 bases to trimming and J lost 3 bases, with 8 bases between them. The CDR3, as DNA: TGTGCCAGCAGTTTAGCAGACCACTACGAGCAGTACTTC. Its translation is CASSLADHYEQYF. Drawing the rest from reference TRBV28 and TRBJ2-7, the complete variable domain is DVKVTQSSRYLVKRTGEKVFLECVQDMDHENMFWYRQDPGLGLRLIYFSYDVKMKEKGDIPEGYSVSREKKERFSLILESASTNQTSMYLCASSLADHYEQYFGPGTRLTVT.

This chain uses TRBV7-9 with TRBJ2-3, with 14 nucleotides matching TRBD2. Germline V gene sequence: CDR1 SEHNR, CDR2 FQNEAQ (reference sequence). CDR3 length equals 17 residues. With 6 bases clipped from V and 1 base from J, the junction kept 6 bases outside the gene matches. CDR3 DNA: TGTGCCAGCAGAACGGGACTAGCGGGGGCCCGCACAGATACGCAGTATTTT. This encodes CASRTGLAGARTDTQYF.

This clone has a single count. V and J are TRBV7-9 and TRBJ1-2, with 7 bases fitting TRBD1. Per the germline V gene, CDR1 is SEHNR and CDR2 is FQNEAQ (reference sequence). The CDR3 loop spans 17 amino acids. The trim removed 3 bases at V and 7 bases at J, leaving 17 bases unmatched. The CDR3 region is CASSLVPTLEGAGGYTF. The DNA of the CDR3 is TGTGCCAGCAGCTTGGTTCCCACCCTCGAGGGGGCGGGTGGCTACACCTTC.

The chain employs TRBV5-6 and TRBJ2-5; D might be TRBD2 (5 bases). The CDR3 length is 15 residues. Trimming took 4 bases from V and 4 from J, leaving 17 bases between them. Germline loops: CDR1 SGHDT, CDR2 YYEEEE. CDR3 residues: CASSPRTEGIETQYF. The CDR3 DNA reads TGTGCCAGCAGCCCGAGGACCGAGGGTATAGAGACCCAGTACTTC.

J is TRBJ1-2 and V is TRBV10-2, with D uncertain. CDR3 size: 14 residues. V lost 2 bases and J 2 bases, leaving 9 bases between the germline ends. CDR1 is WSHSY, CDR2 SAAADI, per germline. The CDR3 loop is CASSESWANYGYTF. DNA for the CDR3: TGCGCCAGCAGTGAGAGTTGGGCCAACTATGGCTACACCTTC.

The V call is TRBV5-6, the J call TRBJ2-7; D is ambiguous. The CDR3 has 12 amino acids. The germline V gene encodes CDR1 SGHDT and CDR2 YYEEEE. V was pared by 0 bases and J by 2 bases, with 3 bases between. The DNA of the CDR3 is TGTGCCAGCAGCTTGGGGGCCTACGAGCAGTACTTC. Its protein is CASSLGAYEQYF.

The J gene is TRBJ1-5, the V gene TRBV5-8; 8 nucleotides agree with TRBD1. The CDR3 sequence is 15 residues long. Germline trimming cut 5 bases from V and 4 bases from J; bases unmatched to any gene: 8. Germline V lookup: CDR1 SGHTS, CDR2 YDEGEE. The CDR3 loop reads CASSTGTGSNQPQHF. The DNA of the CDR3 is TGTGCCAGCAGTACCGGGACAGGAAGTAATCAGCCCCAGCATTTT.

The chain links TRBV28 to TRBJ2-5; 7 bases are a match to TRBD2. The CDR3 extends over 15 amino acids. The trim removed 6 bases at V and 1 base at J, leaving 8 bases unmatched. Germline CDR1 is MDHEN and CDR2 is SYDVKM. As DNA, the CDR3 is TGTGCCAGCAGCACGGGGGGAGATACCCAAGAGACCCAGTACTTC. It encodes CASSTGGDTQETQYF.

The chain couples TRBV6-6 to TRBJ2-5, with D possibly TRBD1 on 6 matching bases. Germline V CDR1 and CDR2: MNHNY, SVGAGI (reference sequence). V was trimmed by 6 bases and J by 1 base, leaving 12 bases between them. This CDR3 has 14 amino acids. The CDR3 DNA reads as TGTGCCAGCAGACACGGACAGCGCCAAGAGACCCAGTACTTC. It specifies CASRHGQRQETQYF.

The chain employs TRBV6-1 and TRBJ2-1; no definite D call. The V gene's germline CDR1 is MNHNS and CDR2 SASEGT. The CDR3 totals 12 residues. Trimming removed 8 bases from V and 5 bases from J, with 10 bases in between. The CDR3 DNA reads TGTGCCAGCGGCTACTACGACAATGAGCAGTTCTTC. Amino acids: CASGYYDNEQFF.

The CDR3 loop reads CASSGSLLYEQYF. In DNA form, the CDR3 reads TGTGCCAGCTCCGGGTCTTTATTGTACGAGCAGTACTTC. The V gene is TRBV28, the J gene TRBJ2-7; D remains ambiguous. This CDR3 region has 13 residues. Germline V CDR1 and CDR2: MDHEN, SYDVKM. Trimming took off 8 bases at V and 4 bases at J, with 15 bases between the two ends.

This clone was picked up one time. The chain has TRBV9 and TRBJ1-2; the D gene is possibly TRBD1 (6 bases). Germline values: CDR1 SGDLS, CDR2 YYNGEE. V lost 3 bases, J lost 7 bases, and 13 bases lay in between. The CDR3 runs to 13 residues. CDR3 nucleotides: TGTGCCAGCAGCGCCATACAGGGCGGTGGCTACACCTTC. Amino acids: CASSAIQGGGYTF.

The V call is TRBV5-6, the J call TRBJ2-7, with TRBD2 matching 14 bases. The CDR3 is made up of 19 amino acids. J gave up 0 bases and V 3 bases, and 11 bases lay outside the gene matches. Germline V gives CDR1 SGHDT, CDR2 YYEEEE. For the CDR3, the DNA is TGTGCCAGCAGCTCCCTCGGACTAGCGGGGGGCAATAGCTCCTACGAGCAGTACTTC. Its translation is CASSSLGLAGGNSSYEQYF.

The chain carries TRBV25-1 and TRBJ1-5; TRBD1 is a possible D gene (6 bases). CDR1 and CDR2 from the germline V gene are MGHDK and SYGVNS. The germline V and J ends were trimmed by 6 bases and 5 bases, with 11 bases remaining between them. CDR3 size: 13 residues. The CDR3 DNA reads as TGTGCCAGCAGCGGACAGTCCCATCAGCCCCAGCATTTT. As protein: CASSGQSHQPQHF.

The V and J genes are TRBV5-1 and TRBJ1-1, with D hard to call. Germline V gene sequence: CDR1 SGHRS, CDR2 YFSETQ. CDR3 length: 12 residues. Between the trimmed V and J ends, which lost 7 bases and 6 bases, there was a span of 13 bases. CDR3 in amino acids: CASFGRAAEAFF. Here the CDR3 DNA reads TGCGCCAGCTTCGGGAGGGCAGCTGAAGCTTTCTTT.

In the case of this clone: Compared with germline, one end of the junction differs, possibly owing to a read error. This sequence joins TRBV5-5 and TRBJ2-3, with D possibly matching TRBD2 (6 bases). The CDR3 totals 14 residues. Per the germline V gene, CDR1 is SGHKS and CDR2 is YYEKEE (reference sequence). CDR3 in amino acids: CASSVAEAGDTQYF. The CDR3, as DNA: TGCGCCAGCAGCGTAGCGGAGGCAGGAGATACGCAGTATTTT.

The rearrangement joins TRBV7-9 to TRBJ2-5; D is undetermined. Trimming stripped 1 base from V and 5 bases from J, with 8 bases between. The germline gives CDR1 SEHNR, CDR2 FQNEAQ (reference sequence). This CDR3 comprises 13 residues. The CDR3: CASSLGAAETQYF. The CDR3 DNA reads TGTGCCAGCAGCTTAGGTGCAGCGGAGACCCAGTACTTC.